A selection of T cell receptor beta chains follows, all from one sample in a study of CD8+CD57+ T cells in acquired aplastic anemia. TCRdb reprocessed the reads via MiXCR and lists one record per CDR3 protein. Here the sample spans hundreds of thousands of distinct CDR3 sequences, around 68% being singletons. Sequenced input: sorted CD4+, CD8+, or CD8+CD57+ T cells (not recorded which) from PBMCs. The origin of the receptors is a human donor in good health, serving as a control. Both conserved end residues are part of each CDR3. D genes are given only for firm matches. Clone sizes are given selectively: once, few, many, or a class where the clone is expanded.

V gene	clone size	D gene	J gene	CDR3 protein	CDR3 DNA
TRBV11-1	-	-	TRBJ1-1	CAGSLRLNTEAFF	TGTGCCGGCAGCCTGAGGCTCAACACTGAAGCTTTCTTT
TRBV2	-	-	TRBJ2-5	CASRVGRQETQYF	TGTGCCAGCAGGGTGGGACGGCAAGAGACCCAGTACTTC
TRBV7-2	-	-	TRBJ2-7	CASSLGGRAYDSHF	TGTGCCAGCAGCTTAGGAGGCAGGGCGTATGATTCACACTTC
TRBV12-3/TRBV12-4	-	TRBD1	TRBJ2-7	CASSSGQADYEQYF	TGCGCCAGCAGTTCGGGACAGGCGGATTACGAGCAGTACTTC
TRBV12-3/TRBV12-4	-	-	TRBJ1-6	CASSSRAEGSPLHF	TGTGCCAGCAGTAGCCGGGCCGAGGGATCACCCCTCCACTTT
TRBV7-3	once	-	TRBJ2-5	CASSLGGGGPPLTQYF	TGTGCCAGCAGCCTAGGGGGGGGGGGGCCCCCCCTCACCCAGTACTTC
TRBV5-1	-	-	TRBJ1-6	CASRSEHWDNSPLHF	TGCGCCAGCAGATCGGAACACTGGGATAATTCACCCCTCCACTTT
TRBV7-2	-	TRBD2	TRBJ2-7	CASSLAAGAGEQYYF	TGTGCCAGCAGCCTAGCAGCGGGGGCTGGGGAGCAGTACTACTTC
TRBV11-2	many	-	TRBJ2-2	CASSLRSGANTGELFF	TGTGCCAGCAGCTTAAGATCAGGGGCGAACACCGGGGAGCTGTTTTTT
TRBV11-1	many	-	TRBJ2-7	CASSLRKAGNEQYF	TGTGCCAGCAGCCTACGAAAAGCGGGTAACGAGCAGTACTTC
TRBV7-3	-	-	TRBJ1-2	CASTSGEGGYTF	TGTGCCAGCACCTCGGGGGAAGGTGGCTACACCTTC
TRBV27	-	-	TRBJ1-5	CASSFRSRQPQHF	TGTGCCAGCAGTTTTCGGAGCCGTCAGCCCCAGCATTTT
TRBV12-3/TRBV12-4	-	TRBD2	TRBJ2-3	CASSLGTSGETDTQYF	TGTGCCAGCAGCCTCGGGACTAGCGGGGAGACAGATACGCAGTATTTT
TRBV6-5	-	-	TRBJ2-7	CAVNERQDGVYEQYF	TGTGCCGTCAATGAGCGGCAGGACGGAGTCTACGAGCAGTACTTC
TRBV24-1	-	-	TRBJ1-6	CATSNGQVDASTLGF	TGTGCCACCAGTAATGGGCAGGTCGATGCCTCCACCCTCGGCTTT
TRBV7-7	many	-	TRBJ2-7	CASSLAGQHEQYF	TGTGCTAGCAGCTTAGCAGGGCAGCACGAGCAGTACTTC
TRBV4-3	many	-	TRBJ1-3	CASSQDTGAPGNTIYF	TGCGCCAGCAGCCAAGATACGGGGGCGCCTGGAAACACCATATATTTT
TRBV15	-	TRBD2	TRBJ2-5	CATSSGTSGKSGETQYF	TGTGCCACCAGCAGCGGGACTAGCGGAAAATCGGGGGAGACCCAGTACTTC
TRBV7-3	-	-	TRBJ2-3	CASSLGVATDTQYF	TGTGCCAGCAGCCTAGGGGTAGCCACAGATACGCAGTATTTT
TRBV10-1	-	-	TRBJ1-6	CASMFSVCSALHF	TGCGCCAGCATGTTCAGCGTCTGTTCAGCCCTCCACTTT
TRBV9	-	-	TRBJ1-5	CASSKLTGSQQTF	TGTGCCAGCAGCAAACTTACAGGGAGCCAACAGACTTTT
TRBV9	-	TRBD2	TRBJ2-3	CASSVGSGGADTQYF	TGTGCCAGCAGCGTAGGTAGCGGGGGGGCCGATACGCAGTATTTT
TRBV20-1	-	-	TRBJ1-1	CSATPEGNSQAFF	TGCAGTGCCACCCCGGAGGGAAATTCACAAGCTTTCTTT
TRBV7-8	-	-	TRBJ2-2	CATSSRTAGTPGELFF	TGTGCCACCAGCAGCAGGACAGCCGGGACCCCCGGGGAGCTGTTTTTT
TRBV20-1	-	-	TRBJ1-1	CSAGRTGNTEAFF	TGCAGTGCTGGGCGGACGGGGAACACTGAAGCTTTCTTT
TRBV19	few	-	TRBJ2-7	CASSVRGSYEQYF	TGTGCCAGTAGCGTAAGAGGCTCCTACGAGCAGTACTTC
TRBV10-3	-	-	TRBJ1-2	CAISFDGDDGYIF	TGTGCCATCAGTTTTGACGGGGACGATGGCTACATCTTC
TRBV7-9	-	-	TRBJ1-1	CASNPTGNTEAFF	TGTGCCAGCAACCCCACAGGGAACACTGAAGCTTTCTTT
TRBV11-2	-	-	TRBJ2-1	CASSPTRPASLSYNEQFF	TGTGCCAGCAGCCCGACCCGACCGGCCTCCCTCTCCTACAATGAGCAGTTCTTC
TRBV4-1	once	TRBD2	TRBJ2-1	CASSRPSGGSYNEQFF	TGCGCCAGCAGCCGACCAAGCGGGGGCTCCTACAATGAGCAGTTCTTC